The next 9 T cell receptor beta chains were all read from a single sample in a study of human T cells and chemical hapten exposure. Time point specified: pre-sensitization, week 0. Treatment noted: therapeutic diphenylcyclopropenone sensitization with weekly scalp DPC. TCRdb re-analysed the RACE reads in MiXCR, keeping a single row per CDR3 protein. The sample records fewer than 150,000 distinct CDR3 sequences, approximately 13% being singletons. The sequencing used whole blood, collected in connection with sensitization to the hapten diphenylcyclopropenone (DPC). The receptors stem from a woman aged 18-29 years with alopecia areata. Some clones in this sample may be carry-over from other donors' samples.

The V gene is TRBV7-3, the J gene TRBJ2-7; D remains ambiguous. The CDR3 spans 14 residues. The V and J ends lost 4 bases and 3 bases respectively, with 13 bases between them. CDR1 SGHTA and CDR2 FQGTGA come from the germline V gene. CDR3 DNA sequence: TGTGCCAGCAGCTCCCAGCGACACCTCTACGAGCAGTACTTC. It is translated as CASSSQRHLYEQYF.

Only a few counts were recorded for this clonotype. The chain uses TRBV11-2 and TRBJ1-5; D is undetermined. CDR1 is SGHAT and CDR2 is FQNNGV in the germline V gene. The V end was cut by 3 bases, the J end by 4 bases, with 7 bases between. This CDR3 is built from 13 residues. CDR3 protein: CASSFTENQPQHF. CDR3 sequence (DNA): TGTGCCAGCAGCTTCACAGAAAATCAGCCCCAGCATTTT.

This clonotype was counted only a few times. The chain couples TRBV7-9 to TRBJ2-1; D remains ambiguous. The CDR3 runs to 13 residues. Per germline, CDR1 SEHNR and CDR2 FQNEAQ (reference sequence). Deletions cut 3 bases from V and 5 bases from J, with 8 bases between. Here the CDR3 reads CASSFVTHNEQFF. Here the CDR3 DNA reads TGTGCCAGCAGCTTTGTCACTCACAATGAGCAGTTCTTC.

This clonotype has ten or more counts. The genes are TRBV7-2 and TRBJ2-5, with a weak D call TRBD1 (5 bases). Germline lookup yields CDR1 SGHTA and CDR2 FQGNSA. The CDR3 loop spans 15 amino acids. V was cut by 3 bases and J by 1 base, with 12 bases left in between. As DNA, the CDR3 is TGTGCCAGCAGCTTTTTAGGTGGGGCCCAAGAGACCCAGTACTTC. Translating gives CASSFLGGAQETQYF.

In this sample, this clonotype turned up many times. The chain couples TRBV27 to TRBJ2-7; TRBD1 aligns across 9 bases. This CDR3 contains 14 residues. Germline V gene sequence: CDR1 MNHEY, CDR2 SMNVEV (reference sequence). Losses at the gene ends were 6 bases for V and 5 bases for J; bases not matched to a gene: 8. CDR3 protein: CASRDRDRVHEQYF. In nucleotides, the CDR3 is TGTGCCAGCAGGGACCGGGACAGGGTGCACGAGCAGTACTTC.

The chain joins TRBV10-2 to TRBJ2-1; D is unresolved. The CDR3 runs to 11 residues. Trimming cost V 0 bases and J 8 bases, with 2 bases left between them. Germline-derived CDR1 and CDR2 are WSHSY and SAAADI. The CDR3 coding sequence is TGCGCCAGCAGTGAGTCTCATGAGCAGTTCTTC. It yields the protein CASSESHEQFF.

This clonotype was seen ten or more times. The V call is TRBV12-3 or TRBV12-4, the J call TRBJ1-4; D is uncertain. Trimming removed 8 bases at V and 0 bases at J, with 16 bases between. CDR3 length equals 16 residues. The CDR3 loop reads CASRRGVRTTNEKLFF. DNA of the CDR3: TGTGCCAGCCGCCGGGGAGTAAGGACAACTAATGAAAAACTGTTTTTT.

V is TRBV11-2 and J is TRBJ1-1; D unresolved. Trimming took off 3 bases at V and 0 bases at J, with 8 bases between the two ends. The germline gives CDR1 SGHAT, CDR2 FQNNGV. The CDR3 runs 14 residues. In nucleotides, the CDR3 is TGTGCCAGCAGCTTGGATCTTTTGAACACTGAAGCTTTCTTT. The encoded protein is CASSLDLLNTEAFF.

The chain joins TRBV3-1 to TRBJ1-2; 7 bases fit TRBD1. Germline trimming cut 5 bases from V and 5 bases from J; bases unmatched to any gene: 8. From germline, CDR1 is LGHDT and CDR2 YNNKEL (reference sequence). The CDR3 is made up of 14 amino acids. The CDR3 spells CASSSSTGTYGYTF. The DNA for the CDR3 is TGTGCCAGCAGCTCCTCGACAGGGACTTATGGCTACACCTTC.